One TCR beta chain is described in this entry. Its target is unknown. Deletions cut 0 bases from V and 5 bases from J, with 1 base between. The V gene's germline CDR1 is SGHVS and CDR2 FNYEAQ. The CDR3 sequence is 11 residues long. The sample comes from a study of a mutant IDH1 vaccine in newly diagnosed glioma. Generated by immunoSEQ multiplex PCR, the TCRdb table keeps only in-frame clones and is missing some. Seen here are 25,000 to 30,000 clones, more than 70% observed once, and the top ten hold over 7%. Time point here: week 23, last vaccination. With topical imiquimod, each dose of the vaccine consisted of 300 ug of mutant IDH1 20-mer peptide.

The rearrangement uses TRBV7-6 and TRBJ2-5; D remains ambiguous. Sample: PBMCs, taken from a glioma patient whose treatment included an IDH1 peptide vaccine. The source of this sequence is a woman younger than 35 with glioma. CDR3 sequence (DNA): TGTGCCAGCAGCTTAGCGGAGACCCAGTACTTC. It translates to CASSLAETQYF.